One sample yielded the 15 T cell receptor beta chains listed below, sequenced in a study of OX40 agonist ivuxolimab in advanced cancers. Some clones are missing from TCRdb's copy, which holds only in-frame ones; the method was immunoSEQ multiplex PCR. The table records 150,000 to 190,000 clones, around 94% of them present only once. This sample comprised CD4+ or CD8+ T cells sorted from blood, obtained in a trial of the OX40 agonist ivuxolimab. The receptor source for this set is an adult with an advanced solid tumor such as melanoma, head and neck, liver or kidney cancer.

The V gene is TRBV27, the J gene TRBJ1-2; a weak D match, TRBD1 (6 bases). CDR1 is MNHEY, CDR2 SMNVEV, per germline (reference sequence). Trimming shortened V by 3 bases and J by 4 bases, and 12 bases separated the two germline ends. This CDR3 region has 14 residues. CDR3 loop: CASSFGQGSYGYTF. The CDR3 DNA is TGTGCCAGCAGTTTCGGTCAGGGGTCCTATGGCTACACCTTC.

This clone has a single count. V gene TRBV29-1 combines with J gene TRBJ2-1; D is possibly TRBD1 or TRBD2 (5 bases each). This CDR3 spans 10 amino acids. Trimming removed 1 base at V and 16 bases at J, with 11 bases between. Germline assignment: CDR1 SQVTM and CDR2 ANQGSEA. In DNA, the CDR3 is TGCAGCGTTGAAGGGGACCCGGGTTTCTTC. Encoded protein: CSVEGDPGFF.

This chain joins TRBV7-2 and TRBJ2-7; D is undetermined. Germline CDR1 reads SGHTA; CDR2 reads FQGNSA. Trimming left V 0 bases short and J 1 base short, with 7 bases between. The CDR3 runs 14 residues. This CDR3 reads CASSLARQSYEQYF. The CDR3 DNA follows: TGTGCCAGCAGCTTAGCCCGGCAGTCCTACGAGCAGTACTTC. The whole variable domain, remainder taken from reference TRBV7-2 and TRBJ2-7, is GAGVSQSPSNKVTEKGKDVELRCDPISGHTALYWYRQSLGQGLEFLIYFQGNSAPDKSGLPSDRFSAERTGGSVSTLTIQRTQQEDSAVYLCASSLARQSYEQYFGPGTRLTVT.

The chain uses TRBV10-3 and TRBJ1-1; D not resolved. V shed 3 bases and J shed 1 base, with 3 bases lying between them. Germline V CDR1 and CDR2: ENHRY, SYGVKD. The CDR3 is 12 amino acids. This CDR3 reads CAISDPNTEAFF. The DNA of the CDR3 is TGTGCCATCAGTGATCCGAACACTGAAGCTTTCTTT.

This chain links TRBV7-2 with TRBJ2-1, with 11 bases lining up with TRBD2. The CDR3 runs 15 residues. Germline CDR1 SGHTA, CDR2 FQGNSA. Trimming cost V 5 bases and J 4 bases; bases outside gene matches: 4. The CDR3 sequence is CASSPSSGRYNEQFF. As DNA, the CDR3 is TGTGCCAGCAGCCCGTCTAGCGGGAGGTACAATGAGCAGTTCTTC.

The chain links TRBV27 to TRBJ1-2; D possibly corresponds to TRBD1 (5 bases). The CDR3 covers 13 residues. The V end lost 2 bases, the J end lost 6 bases, and 10 bases lay between the germline ends. Germline V gene sequence: CDR1 MNHEY, CDR2 SMNVEV (reference sequence). CDR3 nucleotides: TGTGCCAGCAGTTTAAGAGGGGTGGATGGCTACACCTTC. As protein: CASSLRGVDGYTF.

V usage is TRBV11-2 and J usage is TRBJ2-4, with D uncertain. Between the trimmed V and J ends, which lost 2 bases and 0 bases, there was a span of 5 bases. The CDR3 length is 14 residues. Germline CDR1 and CDR2: SGHAT and FQNNGV. Here the CDR3 reads CASSLYSAKNIQYF. DNA of the CDR3: TGTGCCAGCAGCTTATACTCAGCCAAAAACATTCAGTACTTC.

This sequence joins TRBV28 and TRBJ1-2; D is unclear. The CDR3 is made up of 12 amino acids. V shed 5 bases and J shed 6 bases, with 10 bases lying between them. Germline V gene lookup returns CDR1 MDHEN and CDR2 SYDVKM. CDR3 coding DNA: TGTGCCAGCAGTCCCCTCGGGGATGGCTACACCTTC. This translates into CASSPLGDGYTF.

The genes are TRBV25-1 and TRBJ2-7, with D perhaps matching TRBD1 (6 bases). Trimming took off 1 base at V and 2 bases at J, with 12 bases between the two ends. The CDR3 has 15 amino acids. In germline, CDR1 is MGHDK, CDR2 SYGVNS. The CDR3 sequence is CASSEWAGATYEQYF. DNA for the CDR3: TGTGCCAGCAGTGAATGGGCAGGGGCGACCTACGAGCAGTACTTC.

The chain employs TRBV6-6 and TRBJ2-7; the match to TRBD2 covers 8 bases. Germline-derived CDR1 and CDR2 are MNHNY and SVGAGI (reference sequence). The CDR3 has 13 residues. Trimming removed 7 bases from V and 5 bases from J; junction bases left unmatched: 7. This CDR3 reads CASNPSGGDEQYF. The CDR3 DNA reads TGTGCCAGCAACCCGTCCGGGGGGGACGAGCAGTACTTC.

This chain connects TRBV27 to TRBJ1-2, with TRBD1 identical over 8 bases. J gave up 5 bases and V 5 bases, and 7 bases lay outside the gene matches. Germline lookup yields CDR1 MNHEY and CDR2 SMNVEV (reference sequence). CDR3 size: 14 residues. Written as DNA, the CDR3 is TGTGCCAGCAGTCCATGGGACAGGCCATATGGCTACACCTTC. Translation gives CASSPWDRPYGYTF.

This clone has a single count. The gene calls are TRBV7-2 and TRBJ2-7; TRBD2 aligns across 8 bases. J was trimmed by 6 bases and V by 1 base; bases with no gene match: 8. This CDR3 is built from 15 residues. Per germline, CDR1 SGHTA and CDR2 FQGNSA. DNA for the CDR3: TGTGCCAGCAGCTTAGGGGCGGGGGGAGGGGGCGAGCAGTACTTC. Translation gives CASSLGAGGGGEQYF.

The chain employs TRBV4-3 and TRBJ2-2; 9 bases fit TRBD1. This CDR3 comprises 15 residues. Germline V gene sequence: CDR1 LGHNA, CDR2 YSLEER. The ends lost 1 base at V and 7 bases at J; junction bases unmatched: 4. The CDR3 region is CASSQVDRGRGELFF. In nucleotides, the CDR3 is TGCGCCAGCAGCCAAGTGGACAGGGGCCGCGGGGAGCTGTTTTTT.

This chain connects TRBV9 to TRBJ2-3; D tentatively reads TRBD1 or TRBD2 (6 bases each). The germline V gene has CDR1 SGDLS and CDR2 YYNGEE. This CDR3 has 15 amino acids. V was shortened by 0 bases and J by 8 bases, with 16 bases between the two germline ends. The CDR3 reads CASSVGGAGDGTQYF. Written as DNA, the CDR3 is TGTGCCAGCAGCGTAGGGGGGGCAGGAGATGGTACGCAGTATTTT.

The chain combines TRBV18 with TRBJ2-5; 7 nucleotides match TRBD1. CDR3 length: 13 residues. J was trimmed by 5 bases and V by 2 bases; bases with no gene match: 2. Germline values: CDR1 KGHSH, CDR2 LQKENI. The CDR3 here is CASSPDRAETQYF. The DNA for the CDR3 is TGTGCCAGCTCACCAGACAGGGCTGAGACCCAGTACTTC.